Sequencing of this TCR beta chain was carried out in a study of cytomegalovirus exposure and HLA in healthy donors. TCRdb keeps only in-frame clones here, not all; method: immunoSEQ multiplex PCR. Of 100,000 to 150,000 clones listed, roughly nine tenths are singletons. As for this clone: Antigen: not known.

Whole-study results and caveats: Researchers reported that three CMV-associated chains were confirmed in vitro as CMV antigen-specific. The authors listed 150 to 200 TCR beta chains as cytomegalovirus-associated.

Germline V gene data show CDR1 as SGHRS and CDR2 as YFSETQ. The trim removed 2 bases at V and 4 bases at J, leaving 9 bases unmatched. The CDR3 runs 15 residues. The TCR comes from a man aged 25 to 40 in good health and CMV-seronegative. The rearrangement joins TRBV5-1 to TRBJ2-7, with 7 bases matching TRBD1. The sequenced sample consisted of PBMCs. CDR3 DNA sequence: TGCGCCAGCAGCTTCGCCGCCAGGGGGTCGTACGAGCAGTACTTC. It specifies CASSFAARGSYEQYF.